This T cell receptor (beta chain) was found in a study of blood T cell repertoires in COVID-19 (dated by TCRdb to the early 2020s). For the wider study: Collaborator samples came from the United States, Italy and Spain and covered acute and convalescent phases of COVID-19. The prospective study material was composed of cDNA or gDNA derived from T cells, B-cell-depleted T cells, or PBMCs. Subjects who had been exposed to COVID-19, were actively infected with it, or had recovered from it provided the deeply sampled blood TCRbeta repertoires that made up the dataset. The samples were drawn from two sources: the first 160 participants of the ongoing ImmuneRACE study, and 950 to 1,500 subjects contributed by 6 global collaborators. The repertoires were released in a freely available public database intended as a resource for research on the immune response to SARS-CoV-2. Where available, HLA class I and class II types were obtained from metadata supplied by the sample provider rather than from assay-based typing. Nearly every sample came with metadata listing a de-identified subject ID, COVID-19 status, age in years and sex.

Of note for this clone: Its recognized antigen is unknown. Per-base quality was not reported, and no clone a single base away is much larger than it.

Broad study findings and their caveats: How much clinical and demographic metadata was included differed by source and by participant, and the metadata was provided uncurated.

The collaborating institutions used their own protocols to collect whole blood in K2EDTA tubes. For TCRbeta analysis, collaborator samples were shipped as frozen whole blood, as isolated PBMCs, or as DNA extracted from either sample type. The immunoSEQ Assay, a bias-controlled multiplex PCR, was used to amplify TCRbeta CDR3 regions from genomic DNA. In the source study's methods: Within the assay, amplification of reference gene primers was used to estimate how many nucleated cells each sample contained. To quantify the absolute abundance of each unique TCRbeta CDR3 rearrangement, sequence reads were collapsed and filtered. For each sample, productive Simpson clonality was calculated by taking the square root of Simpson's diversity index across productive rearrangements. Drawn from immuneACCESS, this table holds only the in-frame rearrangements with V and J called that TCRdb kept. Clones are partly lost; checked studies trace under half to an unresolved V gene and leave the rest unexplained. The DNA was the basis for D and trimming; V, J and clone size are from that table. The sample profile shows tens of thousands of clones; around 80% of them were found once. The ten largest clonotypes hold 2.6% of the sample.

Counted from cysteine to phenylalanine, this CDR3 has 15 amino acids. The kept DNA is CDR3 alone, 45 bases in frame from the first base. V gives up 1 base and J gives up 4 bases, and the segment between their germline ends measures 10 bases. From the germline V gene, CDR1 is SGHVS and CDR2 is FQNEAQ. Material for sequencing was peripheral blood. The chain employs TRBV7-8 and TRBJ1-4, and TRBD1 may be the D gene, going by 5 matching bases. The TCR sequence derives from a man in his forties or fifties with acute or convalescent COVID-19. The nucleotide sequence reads TGTGCCAGCAGCTTAGTGCGGGGGGTTAATGAAAAACTGTTTTTT. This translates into CASSLVRGVNEKLFF.